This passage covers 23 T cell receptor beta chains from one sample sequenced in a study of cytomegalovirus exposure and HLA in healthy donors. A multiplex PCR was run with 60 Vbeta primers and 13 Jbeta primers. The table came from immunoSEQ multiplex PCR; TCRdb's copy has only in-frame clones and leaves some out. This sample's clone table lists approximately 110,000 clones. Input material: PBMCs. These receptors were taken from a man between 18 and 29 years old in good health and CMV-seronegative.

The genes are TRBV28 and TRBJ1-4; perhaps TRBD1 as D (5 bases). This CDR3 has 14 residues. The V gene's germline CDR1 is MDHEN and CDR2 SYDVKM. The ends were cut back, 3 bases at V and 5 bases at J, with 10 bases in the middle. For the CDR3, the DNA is TGTGCCAGCAGTTTGGGGGGTATAAATGAAAAACTGTTTTTT. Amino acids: CASSLGGINEKLFF.

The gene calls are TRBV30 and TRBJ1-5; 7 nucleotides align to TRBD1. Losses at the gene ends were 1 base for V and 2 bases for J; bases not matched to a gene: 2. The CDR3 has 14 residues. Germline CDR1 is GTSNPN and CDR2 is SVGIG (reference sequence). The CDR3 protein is CAWSGGGGNQPQHF. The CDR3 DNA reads TGTGCCTGGAGTGGAGGGGGCGGCAATCAGCCCCAGCATTTT.

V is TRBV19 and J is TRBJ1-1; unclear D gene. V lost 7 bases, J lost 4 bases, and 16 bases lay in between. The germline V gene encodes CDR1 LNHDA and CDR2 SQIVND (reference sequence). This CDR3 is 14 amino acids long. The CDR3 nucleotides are TGTGCCAGTAACAAAGAGGGAGGGAGCACTGAAGCTTTCTTT. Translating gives CASNKEGGSTEAFF.

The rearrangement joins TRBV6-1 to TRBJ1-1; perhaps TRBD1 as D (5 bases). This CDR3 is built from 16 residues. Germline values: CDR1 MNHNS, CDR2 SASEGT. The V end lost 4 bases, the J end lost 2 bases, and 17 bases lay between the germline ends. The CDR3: CASSGRGGLINTEAFF. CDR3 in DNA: TGTGCCAGCAGTGGTCGGGGGGGACTCATCAACACTGAAGCTTTCTTT.

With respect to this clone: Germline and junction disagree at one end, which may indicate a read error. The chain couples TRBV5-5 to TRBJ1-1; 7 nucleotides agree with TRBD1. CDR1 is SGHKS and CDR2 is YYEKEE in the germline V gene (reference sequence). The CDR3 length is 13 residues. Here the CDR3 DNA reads TGTGCCAGCAGCCCGACAGGGAACACTGAAACTTTCTTT. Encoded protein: CASSPTGNTETFF.

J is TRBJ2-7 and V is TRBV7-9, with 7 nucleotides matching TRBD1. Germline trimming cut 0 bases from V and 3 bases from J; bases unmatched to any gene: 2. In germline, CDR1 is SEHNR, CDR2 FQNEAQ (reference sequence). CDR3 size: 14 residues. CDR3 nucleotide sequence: TGTGCCAGCAGCTTAGCGACAGGGAACTACGAGCAGTACTTC. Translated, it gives CASSLATGNYEQYF.

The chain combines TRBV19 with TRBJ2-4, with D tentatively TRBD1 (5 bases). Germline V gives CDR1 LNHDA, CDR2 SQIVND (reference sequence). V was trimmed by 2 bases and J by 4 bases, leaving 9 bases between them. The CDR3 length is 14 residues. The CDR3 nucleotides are TGTGCCAGTAGTATACAAGGGGCTAAAAACATTCAGTACTTC. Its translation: CASSIQGAKNIQYF.

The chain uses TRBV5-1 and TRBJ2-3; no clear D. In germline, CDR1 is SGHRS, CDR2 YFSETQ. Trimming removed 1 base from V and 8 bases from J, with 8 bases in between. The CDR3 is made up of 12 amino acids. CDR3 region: CASSLSVGTQYF. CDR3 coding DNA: TGCGCCAGCAGCTTGTCGGTTGGTACGCAGTATTTT.

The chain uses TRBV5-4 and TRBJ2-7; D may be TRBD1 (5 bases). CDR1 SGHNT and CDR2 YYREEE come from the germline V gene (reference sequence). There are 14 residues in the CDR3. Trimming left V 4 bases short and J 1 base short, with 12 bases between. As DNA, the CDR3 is TGTGCCAGCAGCCTGTGGGGCAGTTCCTACGAGCAGTACTTC. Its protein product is CASSLWGSSYEQYF.

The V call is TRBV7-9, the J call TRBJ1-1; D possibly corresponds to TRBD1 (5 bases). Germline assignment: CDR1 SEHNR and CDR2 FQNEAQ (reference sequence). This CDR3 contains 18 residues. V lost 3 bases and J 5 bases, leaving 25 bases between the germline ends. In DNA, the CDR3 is TGTGCCAGCAGCTTCCCCCAAGCAGGGACTAAAACGGCTACTGAAGCTTTCTTT. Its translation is CASSFPQAGTKTATEAFF.

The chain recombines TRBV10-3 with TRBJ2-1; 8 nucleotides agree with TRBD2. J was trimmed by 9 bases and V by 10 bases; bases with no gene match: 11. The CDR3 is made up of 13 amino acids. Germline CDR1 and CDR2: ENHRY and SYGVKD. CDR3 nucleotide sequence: TGTGCCAACGGCGTAGCGGGATCGGTTGAGCAGTTCTTC. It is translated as CANGVAGSVEQFF.

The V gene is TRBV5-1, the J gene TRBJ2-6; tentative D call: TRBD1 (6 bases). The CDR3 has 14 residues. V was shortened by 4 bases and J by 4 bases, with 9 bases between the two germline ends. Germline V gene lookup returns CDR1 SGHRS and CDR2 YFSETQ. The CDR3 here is CASSETGGANVLTF. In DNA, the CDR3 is TGCGCCAGCAGCGAGACAGGAGGGGCCAACGTCCTGACTTTC.

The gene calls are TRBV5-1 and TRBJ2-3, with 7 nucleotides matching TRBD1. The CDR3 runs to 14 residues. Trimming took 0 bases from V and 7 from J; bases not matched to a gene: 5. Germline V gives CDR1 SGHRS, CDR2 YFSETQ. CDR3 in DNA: TGCGCCAGCAGCTTGGAGGGGGCCACGAATACGCAGTATTTT. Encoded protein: CASSLEGATNTQYF.

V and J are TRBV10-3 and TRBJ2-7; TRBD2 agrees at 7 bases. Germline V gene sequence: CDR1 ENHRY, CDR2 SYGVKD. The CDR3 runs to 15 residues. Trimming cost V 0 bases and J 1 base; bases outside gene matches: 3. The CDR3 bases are TGTGCCATCAGTGAGTCGTCTAGCGGATCCTACGAGCAGTACTTC. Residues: CAISESSSGSYEQYF.

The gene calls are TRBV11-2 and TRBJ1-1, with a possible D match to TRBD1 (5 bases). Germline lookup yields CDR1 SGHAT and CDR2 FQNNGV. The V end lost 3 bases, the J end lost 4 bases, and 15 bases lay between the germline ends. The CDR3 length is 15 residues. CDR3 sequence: CASSLKQGRGTEAFF. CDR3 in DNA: TGTGCCAGCAGCTTGAAACAAGGGAGGGGCACTGAAGCTTTCTTT.

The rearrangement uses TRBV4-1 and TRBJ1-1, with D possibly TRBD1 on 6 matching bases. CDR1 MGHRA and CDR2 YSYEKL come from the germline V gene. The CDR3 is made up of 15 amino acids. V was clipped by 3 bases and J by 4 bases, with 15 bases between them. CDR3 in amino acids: CASSQDSLGSTEAFF. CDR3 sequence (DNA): TGCGCCAGCAGCCAGGACAGTTTGGGGAGCACTGAAGCTTTCTTT.

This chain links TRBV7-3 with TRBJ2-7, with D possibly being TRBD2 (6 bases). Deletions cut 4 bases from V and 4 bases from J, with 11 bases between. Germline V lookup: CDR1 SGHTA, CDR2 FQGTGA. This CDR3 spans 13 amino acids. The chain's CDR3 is CASSSQEGYEQYF. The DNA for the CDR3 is TGTGCCAGCAGCTCCCAGGAGGGTTACGAGCAGTACTTC.

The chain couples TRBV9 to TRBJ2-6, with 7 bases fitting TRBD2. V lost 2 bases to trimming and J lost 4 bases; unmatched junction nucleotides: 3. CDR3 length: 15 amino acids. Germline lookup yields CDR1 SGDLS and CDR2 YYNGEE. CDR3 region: CASSVGGTGANVLTF. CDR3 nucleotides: TGTGCCAGCAGCGTGGGGGGGACCGGGGCCAACGTCCTGACTTTC.

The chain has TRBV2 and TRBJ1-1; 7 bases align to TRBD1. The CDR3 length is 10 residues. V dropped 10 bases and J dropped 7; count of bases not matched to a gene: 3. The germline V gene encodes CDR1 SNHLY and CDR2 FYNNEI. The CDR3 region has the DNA TGTGCCACCCAGGGGGGTGAAGCTTTCTTT. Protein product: CATQGGEAFF.

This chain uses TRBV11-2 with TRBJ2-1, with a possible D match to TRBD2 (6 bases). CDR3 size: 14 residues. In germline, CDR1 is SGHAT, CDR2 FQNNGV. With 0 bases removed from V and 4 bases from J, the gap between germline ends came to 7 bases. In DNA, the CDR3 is TGTGCCAGCAGCTTAGAGGGGACTTACAATGAGCAGTTCTTC. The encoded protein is CASSLEGTYNEQFF.

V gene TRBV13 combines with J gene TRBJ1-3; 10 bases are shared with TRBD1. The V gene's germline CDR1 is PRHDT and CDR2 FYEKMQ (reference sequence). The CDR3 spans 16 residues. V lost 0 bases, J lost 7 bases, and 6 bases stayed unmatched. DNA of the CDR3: TGTGCCAGCAGCTTAGGGGACAGGGGGAAGTGGAACACCATATATTTT. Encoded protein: CASSLGDRGKWNTIYF.

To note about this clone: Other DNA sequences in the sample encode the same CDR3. CDR3 in amino acids: CASRTGLENTIYF. In nucleotides, the CDR3 is TGTGCCAGTCGAACAGGGTTAGAAAACACCATATATTTT. The chain has TRBV6-1 and TRBJ1-3, with a tentative D call TRBD1 (6 bases). The CDR3 spans 13 residues. Germline V CDR1 and CDR2: MNHNS, SASEGT. With 9 bases removed from V and 6 bases from J, the gap between germline ends came to 15 bases.

This chain's CDR3 is CASSLTGGSYEQYF. CDR3 DNA: TGTGCCAGCAGTTTGACTGGCGGTTCCTACGAGCAGTACTTC. V usage is TRBV6-5 and J usage is TRBJ2-7; D is ambiguous. Germline CDR1 and CDR2: MNHEY and SVGAGI. Trimming removed 4 bases at V and 1 base at J, with 11 bases between. CDR3 length: 14 amino acids.